This T cell receptor (beta chain) was identified during a study of T-cell reconstitution after alpha-beta-depleted transplantation in children. Unique molecular identifiers were used to barcode this TCRbeta library. TCRdb passed the PCR reads through MiXCR, listing each CDR3 protein once. The profile covers hundreds of thousands of distinct CDR3 sequences, with roughly 17% appearing a single time and 1.1% taken by the ten largest. This clonotype showed up just a few times. This CDR3 is 16 amino acids long. The germline CDR1 and CDR2 sequences are DFQATT and SNEGSKA (reference sequence). V lost 1 base, J lost 10 bases, and 13 bases stayed unmatched.

The TCR comes from a human donor who donated a stem cell graft to a child with acute myeloid leukemia. The sequencing here drew on PBMCs from the stem cell graft donor, taken from the stem cell graft. The J gene is TRBJ2-1, the V gene TRBV20-1; 10 positions match TRBD2. The CDR3: CSARVYSGGPLGEQFF. Here the CDR3 DNA reads TGCAGTGCTAGAGTTTATAGCGGGGGGCCCCTCGGAGAGCAGTTCTTC.